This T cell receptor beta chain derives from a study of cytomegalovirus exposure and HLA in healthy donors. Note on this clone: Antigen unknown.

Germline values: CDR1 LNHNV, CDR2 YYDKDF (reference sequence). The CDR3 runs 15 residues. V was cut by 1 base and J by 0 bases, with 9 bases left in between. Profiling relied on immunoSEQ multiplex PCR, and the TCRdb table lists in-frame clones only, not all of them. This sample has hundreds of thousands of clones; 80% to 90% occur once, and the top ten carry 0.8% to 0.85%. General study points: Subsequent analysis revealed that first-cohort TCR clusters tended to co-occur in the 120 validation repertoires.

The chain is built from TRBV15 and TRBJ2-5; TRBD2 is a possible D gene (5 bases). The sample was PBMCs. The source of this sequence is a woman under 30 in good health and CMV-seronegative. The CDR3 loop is CATSRVRGYQETQYF. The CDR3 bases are TGTGCCACCAGCAGAGTAAGAGGGTACCAAGAGACCCAGTACTTC.